This TCR beta chain was sequenced in a study of human T cells and chemical hapten exposure. This clonotype showed up many times. TCRdb reprocessed the RACE reads via MiXCR and lists one record per CDR3 protein. Of about 57,000 distinct CDR3 sequences listed, approximately 9.3% are singletons. The time point denotes: patch test 1, 2 weeks after DPC sensitization. Treatment described: therapeutic diphenylcyclopropenone sensitization with weekly scalp DPC. Germline V lookup: CDR1 DFQATT, CDR2 SNEGSKA (reference sequence). Deletions cut 0 bases from V and 1 base from J, with 12 bases between. The CDR3 contains 16 residues.

The sequences come from whole blood, collected in connection with sensitization to the hapten diphenylcyclopropenone (DPC). The chain joins TRBV20-1 to TRBJ2-2; D possibly corresponds to TRBD1 (6 bases). This TCR was sampled from a woman between 35 and 50 years old with alopecia areata. Some clones in this sample may be carry-over from other donors' samples. The CDR3: CSARDPGEGNTGELFF. The CDR3 nucleotides read TGCAGTGCTAGAGATCCAGGGGAAGGGAACACCGGGGAGCTGTTTTTT.